This T cell receptor (beta chain) stems from a study of identifying expanded T cells in peripheral blood. Study results and caveats: Two-week clone count variance significantly increased as total template count grew. Over two and four weeks, about 15 and 18 clones changed, versus around 1.3 between replicates.

Measured with immunoSEQ multiplex PCR; TCRdb has only the in-frame clones, and not every one. The sample has about 58,000 clones, over 80% seen once. Of note for this clone: Its antigen remains unidentified.

Collection occurred without any documented infections or immune events in donors. The CDR3 loop spans 14 amino acids. V lost 4 bases and J lost 9, with 17 bases in between. CDR1 and CDR2 (germline): SGHDT, YYEEEE. The sequenced material came from blood. This clonotype was sampled from a person aged 18 to 75 in good health. The chain couples TRBV5-6 to TRBJ2-1; the D is unclear. CDR3 sequence reads: CASSQPAPLGEQFF. The CDR3 DNA follows: TGTGCCAGCAGCCAACCGGCCCCTTTAGGTGAGCAGTTCTTC. The full variable domain, its missing parts supplied by reference TRBV5-6 and TRBJ2-1, is DAGVTQSPTHLIKTRGQQVTLRCSPKSGHDTVSWYQQALGQGPQFIFQYYEEEERQRGNFPDRFSGHQFPNYSSELNVNALLLGDSALYLCASSQPAPLGEQFFGPGTRLTVL.